Each of the 25 T cell receptor beta chains below was sequenced from the same sample in a study of blood T cell repertoires in COVID-19. Produced via immunoSEQ multiplex PCR; TCRdb's table is partial and in-frame only. The sample lists roughly 260,000 clones, about 90% occurring once. Specimen: PBMCs or T cells enriched from blood (not recorded which). The receptors derive from a woman aged 25 to 39 with acute COVID-19.

This chain uses TRBV24-1 with TRBJ2-7; 9 positions agree with TRBD2. The CDR3 is 16 residues long. Germline CDR1 is KGHDR and CDR2 is SFDVKD. Losses at the gene ends were 6 bases for V and 4 bases for J; bases not matched to a gene: 12. The CDR3 here is CATSPGRSSGMYEQYF. CDR3 coding DNA: TGTGCCACCAGTCCGGGGCGGTCTAGCGGGATGTACGAGCAGTACTTC.

This clone was found once. The chain combines TRBV5-1 with TRBJ2-3; 8 nucleotides match TRBD1. The CDR3 totals 14 residues. In germline, CDR1 is SGHRS, CDR2 YFSETQ. Unmatched junction bases numbered 4, after V lost 4 bases and J lost 3 bases. This chain's CDR3 is CASSVGQATDTQYF. The CDR3 DNA follows: TGCGCCAGCAGCGTGGGACAGGCTACAGATACGCAGTATTTT.

CDR3 coding DNA: TGTGCCAGCACCACGGGAGGGGGGAACACCTACGAGCAGTACTTC. Translating gives CASTTGGGNTYEQYF. V is TRBV28 and J is TRBJ2-7; 8 bases match TRBD2. Per the germline V gene, CDR1 is MDHEN and CDR2 is SYDVKM. V shed 7 bases and J 2 bases; nucleotides not matched to a gene: 10. CDR3 length equals 15 residues.

This clone appeared once. The chain combines TRBV12-3 or TRBV12-4 with TRBJ2-7, with D perhaps TRBD1 (6 bases). The CDR3 contains 13 residues. V was clipped by 3 bases and J by 3 bases, with 9 bases between them. In DNA, the CDR3 is TGTGCCAGCAGTTTTTCAGGGGTCTACGAGCAGTACTTC. It yields the protein CASSFSGVYEQYF.

The rearrangement joins TRBV28 to TRBJ2-3; TRBD2 agrees at 8 bases. V was pared by 0 bases and J by 4 bases, with 3 bases of the junction left unmatched. Germline V gene lookup returns CDR1 MDHEN and CDR2 SYDVKM. The CDR3 covers 15 residues. The CDR3 DNA reads as TGTGCCAGCAGTTTATGGGGAGCGGGGGCAGATACGCAGTATTTT. Translation gives CASSLWGAGADTQYF.

This clone was recorded only once. V usage is TRBV5-4 and J usage is TRBJ1-2; no firm D call. Trimming took off 2 bases at V and 2 bases at J, with 13 bases between the two ends. Looked up from germline, CDR1 is SGHNT and CDR2 is YYREEE (reference sequence). This CDR3 is 15 amino acids long. In nucleotides, the CDR3 is TGTGCCAGCAGCTTTCAGGCAGGCCTCAACTATGGCTACACCTTC. It yields the protein CASSFQAGLNYGYTF.

This chain links TRBV6-2 or TRBV6-3 with TRBJ2-1, with TRBD1 as a possible D gene (6 bases). CDR3 size: 16 residues. CDR1 and CDR2 from the germline V gene are MNHEY and SVGEGT. V dropped 6 bases and J dropped 7 bases, with 22 bases sitting between them. The CDR3 nucleotides are TGTGCCAGCAGCCCTCGGGACGCCAGGGGTCAAAATGAGCAGTTCTTC. As protein: CASSPRDARGQNEQFF.

V usage is TRBV12-3 or TRBV12-4 and J usage is TRBJ2-1, with D maybe TRBD2 (7 bases). This CDR3 region has 12 residues. Trimming took off 6 bases at V and 8 bases at J, with 11 bases between the two ends. CDR3 sequence reads: CASSAGAYEQFF. The CDR3 DNA reads as TGTGCCAGCAGCGCGGGGGCCTATGAGCAGTTCTTC.

The chain links TRBV2 to TRBJ2-7; TRBD1 matches 8 bases. V was pared by 8 bases and J by 3 bases, with 6 bases of the junction left unmatched. Germline CDR1 SNHLY, CDR2 FYNNEI. The length of the CDR3 is 13 residues. CDR3 residues: CASGQGSLYEQYF. The CDR3 nucleotides are TGTGCCAGCGGACAGGGTAGTCTCTACGAGCAGTACTTC.

J is TRBJ2-1 and V is TRBV7-9; 9 nucleotides match TRBD1. V lost 5 bases to trimming and J lost 0 bases; unmatched junction nucleotides: 8. The germline V gene has CDR1 SEHNR and CDR2 FQNEAQ (reference sequence). The CDR3 is 17 residues long. The CDR3 nucleotides are TGTGCCAGCAGCCATGGCCGGGACAGGGTCTCCTACAATGAGCAGTTCTTC. This translates into CASSHGRDRVSYNEQFF.

The V and J genes are TRBV2 and TRBJ1-4; TRBD1 agrees at 7 bases. This CDR3 is 14 amino acids long. Per the germline V gene, CDR1 is SNHLY and CDR2 is FYNNEI. The trim removed 8 bases at V and 4 bases at J, leaving 7 bases unmatched. The CDR3: CASDTTGLNEKLFF. CDR3 in DNA: TGTGCCAGCGACACGACAGGGCTTAATGAAAAACTGTTTTTT. The full variable domain, completed using reference TRBV2 and TRBJ1-4, is EPEVTQTPSHQVTQMGQEVILRCVPISNHLYFYWYRQILGQKVEFLVSFYNNEISEKSEIFDDQFSVERPDGSNFTLKIRSTKLEDSAMYFCASDTTGLNEKLFFGSGTQLSVL.

The chain has TRBV21-1 and TRBJ2-1; the table's D call of TRBD1 was not tested on the DNA. TRBV21-1 is tagged as a pseudogene. The CDR3 loop spans 16 amino acids. CDR3 in amino acids: CASSKEGAGSYNEQFF. The CDR3 DNA sequence: TGTGCCAGCAGCAAAGAAGGCGCAGGCTCCTACAATGAGCAGTTCTTC.

This sequence joins TRBV13 and TRBJ1-6, with 12 bases that match TRBD1. CDR3 length: 17 amino acids. Germline CDR1 PRHDT, CDR2 FYEKMQ (reference sequence). V was pared by 3 bases and J by 8 bases, with 8 bases of the junction left unmatched. CDR3 bases: TGTGCCAGCAGCTTCCGGGACAGGGGGCTATCGTATTCACCCCTCCACTTT. Its translation is CASSFRDRGLSYSPLHF.

The chain carries TRBV7-9 and TRBJ1-4; D is possibly TRBD1 (6 bases). Per germline, CDR1 SEHNR and CDR2 FQNEAQ (reference sequence). The CDR3 totals 13 residues. V was cut by 6 bases and J by 6 bases, with 11 bases left in between. The CDR3, as DNA: TGTGCCAGCAGTACTTACAGGGATGAAAAACTGTTTTTT. This encodes CASSTYRDEKLFF.

The chain carries TRBV3-1 (or the pseudogene TRBV3-2) and TRBJ2-5, with D tentatively TRBD2 (7 bases). V was trimmed by 3 bases and J by 5 bases, leaving 13 bases between them. The CDR3 length is 14 residues. Germline V CDR1 and CDR2: LGHDT, YNNKEL (reference sequence). CDR3 protein: CASSQGGARETQYF. CDR3 DNA: TGTGCCAGCAGCCAGGGGGGGGCGCGTGAGACCCAGTACTTC.

This chain uses TRBV5-3 with TRBJ1-5; 10 bases are a match to TRBD1. TRBV5-3 is an ORF; its function is uncertain. J lost 2 bases, V lost 3 bases, and 8 bases had no gene match. The CDR3 has 17 amino acids. CDR3 sequence reads: CARSSGTGEIRNQPQHF. The CDR3 nucleotides read TGTGCCAGAAGCTCCGGGACAGGGGAGATTCGCAATCAGCCCCAGCATTTT.

The gene calls are TRBV9 and TRBJ2-7; 8 bases are a match to TRBD1. In germline, CDR1 is SGDLS, CDR2 YYNGEE. The CDR3 loop spans 15 amino acids. J lost 2 bases, V lost 3 bases, and 7 bases had no gene match. CDR3 residues: CASSASGTGPYEQYF. The CDR3 nucleotides are TGTGCCAGCAGCGCGTCCGGGACAGGCCCCTACGAGCAGTACTTC.

The rearrangement joins TRBV6-5 to TRBJ1-2, with D possibly TRBD1 on 6 matching bases. The germline gives CDR1 MNHEY, CDR2 SVGAGI. Between the trimmed V and J ends, which lost 5 bases and 11 bases, there was a span of 18 bases. This CDR3 contains 13 residues. The CDR3 region is CASSNALGQPYTF. Written as DNA, the CDR3 is TGTGCCAGCAGTAACGCCCTTGGACAGCCATACACCTTC.

This chain links TRBV2 with TRBJ2-3; TRBD1 aligns across 9 bases. The CDR3 is 17 amino acids. The V gene's germline CDR1 is SNHLY and CDR2 FYNNEI. J gave up 0 bases and V 8 bases, and 12 bases lay outside the gene matches. CDR3 loop: CASSHFPGQGSTDTQYF. The DNA of the CDR3 is TGTGCCAGCTCCCACTTCCCGGGACAGGGTAGCACAGATACGCAGTATTTT.

This CDR3 reads CASSFQSSNQPQHF. The CDR3, as DNA: TGTGCCAGCAGCTTTCAATCTAGCAATCAGCCCCAGCATTTT. This chain joins TRBV5-8 and TRBJ1-5, with D hard to call. The germline V and J ends were trimmed by 2 bases and 0 bases, with 6 bases remaining between them. The CDR3 length is 14 residues. Per the germline V gene, CDR1 is SGHTS and CDR2 is YDEGEE.

The chain has TRBV4-1 and TRBJ2-2; 9 nucleotides align to TRBD2. V lost 0 bases, J lost 0 bases, and 2 bases stayed unmatched. The CDR3 consists of 17 residues. The germline CDR1 and CDR2 sequences are MGHRA and YSYEKL. CDR3 nucleotide sequence: TGCGCCAGCAGCCAAGAACGACTAGCGGCGAACACCGGGGAGCTGTTTTTT. This sequence encodes CASSQERLAANTGELFF.

This clone was found once. The genes are TRBV6-1 and TRBJ2-3; 8 bases map to TRBD2. CDR3 length: 15 residues. Germline V CDR1 and CDR2: MNHNS, SASEGT. Trimming at V came to 0 bases and at J to 4 bases, leaving 3 bases not matched to a gene. The CDR3 DNA is TGTGCCAGCAGTGAAGCGGGAGCGGGAGCAGATACGCAGTATTTT. Protein product: CASSEAGAGADTQYF.

The chain combines TRBV6-5 with TRBJ2-7; 11 nucleotides align to TRBD2. Germline CDR1 reads MNHEY; CDR2 reads SVGAGI. CDR3 length equals 14 residues. V shed 5 bases and J 1 base; nucleotides not matched to a gene: 1. CDR3 in amino acids: CASSRTSGSYEQYF. The CDR3 DNA follows: TGTGCCAGCAGTAGGACTAGCGGGTCCTACGAGCAGTACTTC.

The chain couples TRBV3-1 (or the pseudogene TRBV3-2) to TRBJ2-5, with 9 bases identical to TRBD1. The J segment lost 5 bases and the V segment lost 3 bases, leaving 7 bases of the junction unmatched. Germline V lookup: CDR1 LGHDT, CDR2 YNNKEL (reference sequence). The CDR3 runs 15 residues. The CDR3 sequence: CASSQEQGAHETQYF. For the CDR3, the DNA is TGTGCCAGCAGCCAGGAACAGGGGGCGCATGAGACCCAGTACTTC.

The genes are TRBV3-1 (or the pseudogene TRBV3-2) and TRBJ2-7; D not certain. The CDR3 has 13 amino acids. V was pared by 4 bases and J by 6 bases, with 13 bases between. Germline V CDR1 and CDR2: LGHDT, YNNKEL (reference sequence). The chain's CDR3 is CASSLKPEREQYF. The CDR3 bases are TGTGCCAGCAGCCTCAAGCCGGAGCGCGAGCAGTACTTC.